What follows are 28 T cell receptor beta chains derived from one specimen sequenced in a study of shared clonotypes between healthy human individuals. The naive CD8 population came from CD45RO-negative cells selected for CCR7, without terminally differentiated effector memory CD45RA+ cells. The repertoire was sequenced with immunoSEQ multiplex PCR; TCRdb's copy has only in-frame clones and lacks some. The repertoire holds approximately 720,000 clones, with 92% as singletons. The specimen was naive CD8+ T cells sorted from blood. The receptors originated from a man aged 25-45 years in good health.

The chain is built from TRBV4-1 and TRBJ2-1, with TRBD2 matching 11 bases. Germline values: CDR1 MGHRA, CDR2 YSYEKL. Trimming removed 1 base from V and 0 bases from J; junction bases left unmatched: 11. The CDR3 runs to 20 residues. The CDR3 DNA follows: TGCGCCAGCAGCCAAGCCGACCTAGCGGGAGGCCGCGGCTCCTACAATGAGCAGTTCTTC. Protein product: CASSQADLAGGRGSYNEQFF.

This chain uses TRBV6-1 with TRBJ1-3; D ambiguous. V was shortened by 7 bases and J by 3 bases, with 7 bases between the two germline ends. Germline V CDR1 and CDR2: MNHNS, SASEGT. The CDR3 runs to 12 residues. CDR3 sequence (DNA): TGTGCCAGCAAAATGTATGGAAACACCATATATTTT. Translated: CASKMYGNTIYF.

The rearrangement uses TRBV7-9 and TRBJ2-4; 7 nucleotides match TRBD2. Trimming cost V 4 bases and J 8 bases; bases outside gene matches: 20. The CDR3 runs 18 residues. Germline assignment: CDR1 SEHNR and CDR2 FQNEAQ (reference sequence). CDR3 bases: TGTGCCAGCAGCTCTCTCCCTGGGGGAGGGCCTTCATCGGACATTCAGTACTTC. It specifies CASSSLPGGGPSSDIQYF.

The CDR3 region is CASSVGQGAFLIGELFF. The CDR3 DNA sequence: TGTGCCAGCAGCGTAGGGCAGGGGGCTTTTTTGATCGGGGAGCTGTTTTTT. The chain uses TRBV9 and TRBJ2-2; TRBD1 aligns across 8 bases. The CDR3 runs 17 residues. Germline-derived CDR1 and CDR2 are SGDLS and YYNGEE. After removal of 0 bases from V and 7 bases from J, the junction contained 11 bases not matched to a gene.

V usage is TRBV4-3 and J usage is TRBJ2-2, with 7 nucleotides matching TRBD1. The ends lost 4 bases at V and 2 bases at J; junction bases unmatched: 4. This CDR3 is built from 15 residues. Germline V gene data show CDR1 as LGHNA and CDR2 as YSLEER. The CDR3 sequence: CASSLGTANTGELFF. As DNA, the CDR3 is TGCGCCAGCAGCCTCGGGACAGCTAACACCGGGGAGCTGTTTTTT.

This chain connects TRBV4-3 to TRBJ2-1; D perhaps matches TRBD2 (7 bases). The CDR3 covers 18 residues. Germline CDR1 is LGHNA and CDR2 is YSLEER. V lost 1 base to trimming and J lost 0 bases, with 16 bases between them. CDR3 sequence reads: CASSQGGGGQISYNEQFF. CDR3 bases: TGCGCCAGCAGCCAAGGGGGCGGGGGCCAAATCTCCTACAATGAGCAGTTCTTC.

There are a few counts of this clone. V and J are TRBV19 and TRBJ1-1; D is possibly TRBD1 (6 bases). V was shortened by 6 bases and J by 7 bases, with 18 bases between the two germline ends. The CDR3 has 14 residues. The germline V gene encodes CDR1 LNHDA and CDR2 SQIVND (reference sequence). In nucleotides, the CDR3 is TGTGCCAGTAGGGGCAGGGGCATTTCGGATGAAGCTTTCTTT. Encoded protein: CASRGRGISDEAFF.

The chain recombines TRBV5-6 with TRBJ2-1; maybe TRBD2 (6 bases). V lost 0 bases and J 7 bases, leaving 14 bases between the germline ends. This CDR3 spans 15 amino acids. CDR1 and CDR2 (germline): SGHDT, YYEEEE. The CDR3 nucleotides read TGTGCCAGCAGCTTGGGTCTGATTAGCGGAAATGAGCAGTTCTTC. It encodes CASSLGLISGNEQFF. The full variable domain, completed using reference TRBV5-6 and TRBJ2-1, is DAGVTQSPTHLIKTRGQQVTLRCSPKSGHDTVSWYQQALGQGPQFIFQYYEEEERQRGNFPDRFSGHQFPNYSSELNVNALLLGDSALYLCASSLGLISGNEQFFGPGTRLTVL.

In the case of this clone: This sample includes further DNA sequences coding for the same CDR3. V usage is TRBV7-9 and J usage is TRBJ2-7; 10 bases fit TRBD1. Trimming at V came to 5 bases and at J to 2 bases, leaving 6 bases not matched to a gene. Germline V gene lookup returns CDR1 SEHNR and CDR2 FQNEAQ (reference sequence). CDR3 size: 15 residues. The DNA for the CDR3 is TGTGCCAGCAGCCAACCGGGACAGGGGACCTACGAGCAGTACTTC. Amino acid sequence: CASSQPGQGTYEQYF.

This chain uses TRBV27 with TRBJ1-2; D not resolved. The CDR3 contains 15 residues. V lost 1 base and J 0 bases, leaving 9 bases between the germline ends. Germline CDR1 reads MNHEY; CDR2 reads SMNVEV (reference sequence). The CDR3 DNA is TGTGCCAGCAGTTTATACGCACAGTCTAACTATGGCTACACCTTC. Protein sequence: CASSLYAQSNYGYTF.

The chain uses TRBV11-2 and TRBJ1-2; D is possibly TRBD1 (5 bases). Germline V gene sequence: CDR1 SGHAT, CDR2 FQNNGV. Between the trimmed V and J ends, which lost 0 bases and 5 bases, there was a span of 28 bases. There are 20 residues in the CDR3. The CDR3 spells CASSLEGVSGRGNHGYGYTF. CDR3 DNA sequence: TGTGCCAGCAGCTTAGAGGGGGTTTCGGGACGGGGCAACCATGGATATGGCTACACCTTC.

The chain couples TRBV9 to TRBJ1-4; TRBD1 might be the D (6 bases). V dropped 7 bases and J dropped 8 bases, with 21 bases sitting between them. This CDR3 is built from 15 residues. The germline V gene has CDR1 SGDLS and CDR2 YYNGEE. The CDR3 DNA reads as TGTGCCAGCTCCCGGGCGGGGGGCGCGCGGGAAAAACTGTTTTTT. This codes for CASSRAGGAREKLFF.

The chain couples TRBV10-2 to TRBJ2-7; 9 bases line up with TRBD2. Germline CDR1 WSHSY, CDR2 SAAADI. This CDR3 is 13 amino acids long. V shed 7 bases and J 3 bases; nucleotides not matched to a gene: 4. The CDR3 coding sequence is TGCGCCAGCACCACTAGCGGGTTCTACGAGCAGTACTTC. This gives the protein CASTTSGFYEQYF.

On this clone itself: At one end, the junction sequence differs from germline, possibly due to a read error. The chain combines TRBV6-1 with TRBJ2-1; 8 bases are a match to TRBD2. Germline V gene lookup returns CDR1 MNHNS and CDR2 SASEGT. The CDR3 is 13 amino acids. As DNA, the CDR3 is TGTGCCAGCAGGGAAGGACTAGCCGACGAGCAGTTCTTC. Translating gives CASREGLADEQFF.

The chain joins TRBV19 to TRBJ2-7, with D unclear. CDR3 size: 15 residues. V lost 3 bases and J 1 base, leaving 13 bases between the germline ends. Germline V gene data show CDR1 as LNHDA and CDR2 as SQIVND (reference sequence). CDR3 DNA sequence: TGTGCCAGTAGTATTAACCCACTGAATTCCTACGAGCAGTACTTC. Translated, it gives CASSINPLNSYEQYF.

This clone has a handful of counts. The chain combines TRBV6-5 with TRBJ2-2, with 7 bases that match TRBD2. The ends lost 5 bases at V and 4 bases at J; junction bases unmatched: 7. The CDR3 runs 15 residues. Germline CDR1 reads MNHEY; CDR2 reads SVGAGI. The CDR3 loop reads CASSPGGWGTGELFF. CDR3 sequence (DNA): TGTGCCAGCAGTCCCGGGGGGTGGGGCACCGGGGAGCTGTTTTTT.

Here the CDR3 DNA reads TGCGCCAGCAGCCAAGGGGGCCGCACTGAAGCTTTCTTT. Translated: CASSQGGRTEAFF. This chain links TRBV4-1 with TRBJ1-1; D might be TRBD1 (5 bases). Trimming shortened V by 1 base and J by 4 bases, and 7 bases separated the two germline ends. The CDR3 length is 13 residues. The germline V gene encodes CDR1 MGHRA and CDR2 YSYEKL.

The chain couples TRBV4-1 to TRBJ1-1, with D possibly matching TRBD1 (5 bases). Trimming left V 3 bases short and J 1 base short, with 18 bases between. The germline gives CDR1 MGHRA, CDR2 YSYEKL. This CDR3 spans 17 amino acids. CDR3 DNA sequence: TGCGCCAGCAGCCACGTAGCCTGGGGCCGAAAGAACACTGAAGCTTTCTTT. Protein: CASSHVAWGRKNTEAFF.

The sample holds one count of this clone. This chain connects TRBV9 to TRBJ2-1, with 14 bases that match TRBD2. CDR1 and CDR2 from the germline V gene are SGDLS and YYNGEE. The CDR3 length is 16 residues. V gave up 4 bases and J gave up 8 bases; unmatched junction bases: 8. This CDR3 reads CASSPLTSGRADEQFF. Written as DNA, the CDR3 is TGTGCCAGCAGCCCATTGACTAGCGGGAGGGCCGATGAGCAGTTCTTC.

This clone was observed many times. This sequence joins TRBV7-8 and TRBJ2-1, with TRBD2 matching 8 bases. Germline assignment: CDR1 SGHVS and CDR2 FQNEAQ. The ends lost 5 bases at V and 10 bases at J; junction bases unmatched: 16. The CDR3 spans 16 residues. The CDR3 bases are TGTGCCAGCAGCCCCTTACCAGACAGCGGGGGTCGGGAGCAGTTCTTC. Amino acid sequence: CASSPLPDSGGREQFF.

This chain uses TRBV28 with TRBJ2-7, with TRBD2 matching 11 bases. Germline V CDR1 and CDR2: MDHEN, SYDVKM. The trim removed 3 bases at V and 0 bases at J, leaving 4 bases unmatched. The length of the CDR3 is 16 residues. In DNA form, the CDR3 reads TGTGCCAGCAGTTTTCACACTAGCGGGAGCTCCTACGAGCAGTACTTC. Its protein is CASSFHTSGSSYEQYF.

The chain joins TRBV29-1 to TRBJ1-1; D remains ambiguous. The ends were cut back, 5 bases at V and 7 bases at J, with 11 bases in the middle. The CDR3 spans 11 residues. Looked up from germline, CDR1 is SQVTM and CDR2 is ANQGSEA. CDR3 sequence reads: CSVTHSFEAFF. The CDR3 DNA reads as TGCAGCGTTACCCACAGCTTTGAAGCTTTCTTT.

The V gene is TRBV6-5, the J gene TRBJ2-1, with D possibly being TRBD2 (6 bases). The CDR3 has 16 residues. Deletions cut 0 bases from V and 7 bases from J, with 16 bases between. The germline V gene encodes CDR1 MNHEY and CDR2 SVGAGI. Here the CDR3 reads CASSYSGGTLLNEQFF. The CDR3 nucleotides read TGTGCCAGCAGTTACTCCGGAGGGACCCTCCTGAATGAGCAGTTCTTC.

The J gene is TRBJ2-7, the V gene TRBV5-4; D call uncertain. Between the trimmed V and J ends, which lost 6 bases and 0 bases, there was a span of 10 bases. Germline loops: CDR1 SGHNT, CDR2 YYREEE (reference sequence). This CDR3 spans 13 amino acids. CDR3: CASKLEGSYEQYF. CDR3 nucleotides: TGTGCCAGCAAACTTGAAGGCTCCTACGAGCAGTACTTC.

V and J are TRBV15 and TRBJ2-2; D gene unclear. The CDR3 loop spans 13 amino acids. The germline CDR1 and CDR2 sequences are LNHNV and YYDKDF (reference sequence). Trimming removed 5 bases from V and 4 bases from J, with 8 bases in between. The CDR3 DNA is TGTGCCACCAGCCCGCTCGGCACCGGGGAGCTGTTTTTT. Translating it yields CATSPLGTGELFF.

V usage is TRBV5-4 and J usage is TRBJ2-1; TRBD1 is a possible D gene (5 bases). The V end was cut by 2 bases, the J end by 8 bases, with 8 bases between. Germline V gene data show CDR1 as SGHNT and CDR2 as YYREEE (reference sequence). The CDR3 loop spans 12 amino acids. This chain's CDR3 is CASSLMTDEQFF. The CDR3 DNA sequence: TGTGCCAGCAGCTTAATGACAGATGAGCAGTTCTTC.

This sequence joins TRBV6-1 and TRBJ2-6; D gene uncertain. V was pared by 7 bases and J by 1 base, with 11 bases between. The CDR3 runs to 15 residues. Germline V gives CDR1 MNHNS, CDR2 SASEGT. CDR3 nucleotide sequence: TGTGCCAGCAATGTCTTGAGGTCTGGGGCCAACGTCCTGACTTTC. It codes for CASNVLRSGANVLTF.

The genes are TRBV4-2 and TRBJ2-1; 13 nucleotides align to TRBD2. There are 17 residues in the CDR3. CDR1 is LGHNA and CDR2 is YNFKEQ in the germline V gene. V lost 1 base to trimming and J lost 9 bases; unmatched junction nucleotides: 9. This CDR3 reads CASSQVGLAGRAFEQFF. The CDR3 bases are TGTGCCAGCAGCCAAGTGGGACTAGCGGGAAGGGCCTTTGAGCAGTTCTTC.